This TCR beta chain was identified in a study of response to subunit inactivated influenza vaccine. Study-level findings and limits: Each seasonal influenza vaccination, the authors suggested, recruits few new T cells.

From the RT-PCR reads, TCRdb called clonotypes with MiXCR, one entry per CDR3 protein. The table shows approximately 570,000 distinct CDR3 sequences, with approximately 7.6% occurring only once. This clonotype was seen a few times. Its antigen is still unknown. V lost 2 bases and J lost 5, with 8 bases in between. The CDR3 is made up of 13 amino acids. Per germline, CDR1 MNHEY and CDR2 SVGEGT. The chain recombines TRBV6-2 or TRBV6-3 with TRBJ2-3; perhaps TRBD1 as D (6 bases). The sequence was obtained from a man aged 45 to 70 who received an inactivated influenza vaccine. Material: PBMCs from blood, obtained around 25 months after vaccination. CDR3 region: CASSYDRRDTQYF. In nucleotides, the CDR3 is TGTGCCAGCAGTTACGACAGGCGAGATACGCAGTATTTT.